These T cell receptor beta chains were read from a single sample in a study of OX40 agonist ivuxolimab in advanced cancers. Measured with immunoSEQ multiplex PCR; TCRdb has only the in-frame clones, and not every one. The data contain roughly 46,000 clones, approximately 80% of them singletons. The sequencing here drew on CD4+ or CD8+ T cells sorted from blood, taken in a trial of the OX40 agonist ivuxolimab. These receptors originate from an adult with an advanced solid tumor such as melanoma, head and neck, liver or kidney cancer. Each CDR3 is given with its conserved first and last residue. Fields, in order: D gene, clone size, J gene, V gene, CDR3 DNA, CDR3 protein. The D gene is left open where the match is weak. Not every row has a clone size; where given, it reads once, few, many or a size class.

d_gene: -
abundance: -
j_gene: TRBJ1-3
v_gene: TRBV2
CDR3nt: TGTGCCAGCAGCTACCGGGATAGGGTTACGAACACCATATATTTT
CDR3aa: CASSYRDRVTNTIYF

d_gene: -
abundance: -
j_gene: TRBJ1-2
v_gene: TRBV4-2
CDR3nt: TGTGCCAGCAGCTTAGAGCCCTATGGCTACACCTTC
CDR3aa: CASSLEPYGYTF

d_gene: -
abundance: -
j_gene: TRBJ2-7
v_gene: TRBV7-2
CDR3nt: TGTGCCAGCAGGACCCAAGGGTCAGCCTACGAGCAGTACTTC
CDR3aa: CASRTQGSAYEQYF

d_gene: TRBD2
abundance: -
j_gene: TRBJ2-5
v_gene: TRBV2
CDR3nt: TGTGCCAGCAGGCTCAGACTAGCGGGCCAAGAGACCCAGTACTTC
CDR3aa: CASRLRLAGQETQYF

d_gene: TRBD1
abundance: -
j_gene: TRBJ1-1
v_gene: TRBV7-2
CDR3nt: TGTGCCAGCAGCTTAGGAATGGCAGGGGGCGTGAAGAACACTGAAGCTTTCTTT
CDR3aa: CASSLGMAGGVKNTEAFF

d_gene: TRBD1
abundance: -
j_gene: TRBJ1-6
v_gene: TRBV27
CDR3nt: TGTGCCAGCAGTCCACTACAGGGGAGCATTGGATCACCCCTCCACTTT
CDR3aa: CASSPLQGSIGSPLHF

d_gene: TRBD1
abundance: -
j_gene: TRBJ2-2
v_gene: TRBV7-2
CDR3nt: TGTGCCAGCAGTTCCGGACAGGTGAACACCGGGGAGCTGTTTTTT
CDR3aa: CASSSGQVNTGELFF

d_gene: -
abundance: -
j_gene: TRBJ1-1
v_gene: TRBV7-2
CDR3nt: TGTGCCAGCAGCTTTACGGGTTACCCGAACACTGAAGCTTTCTTT
CDR3aa: CASSFTGYPNTEAFF

d_gene: -
abundance: -
j_gene: TRBJ1-2
v_gene: TRBV7-8
CDR3nt: TGTGCCAGCAGCGGAAAGGACGTTCTCTATGGCTACACCTTC
CDR3aa: CASSGKDVLYGYTF

d_gene: TRBD1
abundance: -
j_gene: TRBJ2-1
v_gene: TRBV27
CDR3nt: TGTGCCAGCAGCTTCCTCGGACAGGGGGACTACAATGAGCAGTTCTTC
CDR3aa: CASSFLGQGDYNEQFF

d_gene: -
abundance: -
j_gene: TRBJ1-1
v_gene: TRBV7-6
CDR3nt: TGTGCCAGCAGCTTAGGGTGGGGTGGCGGCGGCACTGAAGCTTTCTTT
CDR3aa: CASSLGWGGGGTEAFF

d_gene: -
abundance: few
j_gene: TRBJ1-1
v_gene: TRBV5-1
CDR3nt: TGCGCCAGCAGCCCTGTATCAGTTGGAAACACTGAAGCTTTCTTT
CDR3aa: CASSPVSVGNTEAFF

d_gene: TRBD1
abundance: -
j_gene: TRBJ1-4
v_gene: TRBV6-1
CDR3nt: TGTGCCAGCAGGGCTACAGGGGTAAGAGAAGAAAAACTGTTTTTT
CDR3aa: CASRATGVREEKLFF

d_gene: TRBD1
abundance: once
j_gene: TRBJ2-1
v_gene: TRBV23-1
CDR3nt: TGCGCCAGCAGTCCTTCGGACAGGGGGCTGTATGAGCAGTTCTTC
CDR3aa: CASSPSDRGLYEQFF

d_gene: TRBD1
abundance: -
j_gene: TRBJ1-3
v_gene: TRBV19
CDR3nt: TGTGCCAGTAGTATGGGATTGCTGGGACAGGGCCTCCTAGGAGGAAACACCATATATTTT
CDR3aa: CASSMGLLGQGLLGGNTIYF

d_gene: TRBD1
abundance: -
j_gene: TRBJ2-3
v_gene: TRBV2
CDR3nt: TGTGCCAGCAGTGAAGCGAGAGGGGGCGGCACAGATACGCAGTATTTT
CDR3aa: CASSEARGGGTDTQYF